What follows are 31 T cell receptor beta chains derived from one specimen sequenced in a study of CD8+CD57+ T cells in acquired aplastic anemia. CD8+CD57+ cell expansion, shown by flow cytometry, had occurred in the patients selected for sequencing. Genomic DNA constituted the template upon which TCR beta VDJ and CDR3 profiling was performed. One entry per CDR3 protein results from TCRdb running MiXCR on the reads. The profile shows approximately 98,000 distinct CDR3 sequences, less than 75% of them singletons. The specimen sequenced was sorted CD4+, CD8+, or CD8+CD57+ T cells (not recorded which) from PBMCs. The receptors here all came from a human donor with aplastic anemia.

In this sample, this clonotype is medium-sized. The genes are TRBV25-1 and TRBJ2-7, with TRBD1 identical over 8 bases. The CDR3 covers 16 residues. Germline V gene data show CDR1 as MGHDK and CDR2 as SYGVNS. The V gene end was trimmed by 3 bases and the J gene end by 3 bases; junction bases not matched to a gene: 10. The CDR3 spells CASSDLTGTGYYEQYF. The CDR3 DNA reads TGTGCCAGCAGTGATCTTACCGGGACAGGATACTACGAGCAGTACTTC.

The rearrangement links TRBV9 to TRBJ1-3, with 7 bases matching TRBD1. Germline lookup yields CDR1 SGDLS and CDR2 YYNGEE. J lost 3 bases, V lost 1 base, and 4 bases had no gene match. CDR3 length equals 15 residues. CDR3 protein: CASSVRDSDGNTIYF. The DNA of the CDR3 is TGTGCCAGCAGCGTAAGGGACAGTGATGGAAACACCATATATTTT. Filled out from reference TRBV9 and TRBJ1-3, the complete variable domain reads DSGVTQTPKHLITATGQRVTLRCSPRSGDLSVYWYQQSLDQGLQFLIQYYNGEERAKGNILERFSAQQFPDLHSELNLSSLELGDSALYFCASSVRDSDGNTIYFGEGSWLTVV.

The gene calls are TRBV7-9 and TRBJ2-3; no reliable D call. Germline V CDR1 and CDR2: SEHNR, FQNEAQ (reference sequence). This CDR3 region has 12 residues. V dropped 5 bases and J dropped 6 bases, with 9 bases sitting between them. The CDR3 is CASSPLSDTQYF. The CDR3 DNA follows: TGTGCCAGCAGCCCACTATCGGATACGCAGTATTTT.

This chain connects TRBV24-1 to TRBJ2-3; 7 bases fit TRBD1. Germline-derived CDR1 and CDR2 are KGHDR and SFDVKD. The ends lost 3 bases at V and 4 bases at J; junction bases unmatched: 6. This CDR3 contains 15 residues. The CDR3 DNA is TGTGCCACCAGTGATCCGCAGGGGGTCCCAGATACGCAGTATTTT. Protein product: CATSDPQGVPDTQYF.

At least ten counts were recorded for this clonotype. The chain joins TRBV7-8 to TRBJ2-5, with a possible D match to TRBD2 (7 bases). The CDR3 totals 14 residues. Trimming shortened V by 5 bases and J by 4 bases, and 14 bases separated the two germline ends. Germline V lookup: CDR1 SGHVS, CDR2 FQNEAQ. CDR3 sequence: CASSGGGGAETQYF. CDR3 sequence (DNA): TGTGCCAGCAGCGGCGGAGGGGGGGCAGAGACCCAGTACTTC.

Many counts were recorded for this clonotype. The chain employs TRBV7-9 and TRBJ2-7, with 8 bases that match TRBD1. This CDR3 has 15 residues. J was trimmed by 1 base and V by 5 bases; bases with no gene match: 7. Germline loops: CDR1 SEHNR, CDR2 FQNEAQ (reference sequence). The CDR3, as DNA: TGTGCCAGCAGCCTAGGACAGGGCGGGTCCTACGAGCAGTACTTC. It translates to CASSLGQGGSYEQYF.

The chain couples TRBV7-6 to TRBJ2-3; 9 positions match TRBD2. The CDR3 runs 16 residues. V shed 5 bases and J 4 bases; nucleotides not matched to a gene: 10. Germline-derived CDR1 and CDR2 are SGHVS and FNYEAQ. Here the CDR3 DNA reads TGTGCCAGCAGCCGTCCGGGCGGGGGGGCATCAGATACGCAGTATTTT. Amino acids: CASSRPGGGASDTQYF.

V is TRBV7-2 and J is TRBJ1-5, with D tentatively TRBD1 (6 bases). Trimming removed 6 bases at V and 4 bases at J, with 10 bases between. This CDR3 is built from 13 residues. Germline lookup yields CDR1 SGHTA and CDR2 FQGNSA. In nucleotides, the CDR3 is TGTGCCAGCAGAGGGGGGTTTAATCAGCCCCAGCATTTT. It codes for CASRGGFNQPQHF.

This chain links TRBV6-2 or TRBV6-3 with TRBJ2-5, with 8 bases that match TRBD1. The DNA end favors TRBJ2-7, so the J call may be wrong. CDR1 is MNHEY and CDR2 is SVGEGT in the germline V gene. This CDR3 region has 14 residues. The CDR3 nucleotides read TGTGCCAGCAGTCGGACAGGGTCGACCTACGAGCAGTACTTC. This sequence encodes CASSRTGSTYEQYF.

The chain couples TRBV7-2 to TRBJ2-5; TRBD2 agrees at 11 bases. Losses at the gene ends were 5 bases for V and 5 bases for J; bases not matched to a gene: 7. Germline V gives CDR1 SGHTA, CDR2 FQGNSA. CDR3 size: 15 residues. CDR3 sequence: CASSIGLAGFETQYF. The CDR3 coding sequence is TGTGCCAGCAGCATTGGACTAGCGGGTTTCGAGACCCAGTACTTC.

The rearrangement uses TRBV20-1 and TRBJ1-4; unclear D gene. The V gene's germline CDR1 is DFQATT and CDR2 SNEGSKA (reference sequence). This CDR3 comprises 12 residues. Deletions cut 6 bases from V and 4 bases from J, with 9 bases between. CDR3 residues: CSALESNEKLFF. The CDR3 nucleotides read TGCAGTGCCTTAGAGAGTAATGAAAAACTGTTTTTT.

The chain's CDR3 is CASSSPGLHYEQYF. CDR3 sequence (DNA): TGTGCCAGTAGTTCGCCGGGTCTCCACTACGAGCAGTACTTC. This sequence joins TRBV19 and TRBJ2-7; no clear D gene. The CDR3 loop spans 14 amino acids. V lost 5 bases and J 3 bases, leaving 14 bases between the germline ends. The germline V gene encodes CDR1 LNHDA and CDR2 SQIVND (reference sequence).

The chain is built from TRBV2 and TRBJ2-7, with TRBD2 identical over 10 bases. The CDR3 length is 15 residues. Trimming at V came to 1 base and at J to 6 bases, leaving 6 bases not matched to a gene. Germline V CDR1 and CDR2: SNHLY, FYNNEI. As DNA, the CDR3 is TGTGCCAGCAGTGAAGTCAGCGGGGGGGCCGGCGAGCAGTACTTC. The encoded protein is CASSEVSGGAGEQYF.

The CDR3 DNA is TGTGCCAGCAGTGATTTGGGAGCTTCAACCTACGAGCAGTACTTC. It yields the protein CASSDLGASTYEQYF. The J gene is TRBJ2-7, the V gene TRBV2; a weak D match, TRBD2 (5 bases). CDR1 and CDR2 (germline): SNHLY, FYNNEI. The V end lost 3 bases, the J end lost 2 bases, and 14 bases lay between the germline ends. CDR3 size: 15 residues.

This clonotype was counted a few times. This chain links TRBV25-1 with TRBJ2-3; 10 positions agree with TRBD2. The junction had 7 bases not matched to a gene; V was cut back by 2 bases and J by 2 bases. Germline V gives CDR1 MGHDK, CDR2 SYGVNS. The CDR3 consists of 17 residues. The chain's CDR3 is CASSEGLADTATDTQYF. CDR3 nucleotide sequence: TGTGCCAGCAGTGAAGGACTAGCGGATACCGCCACAGATACGCAGTATTTT. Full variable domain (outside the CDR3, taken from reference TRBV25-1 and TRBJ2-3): EADIYQTPRYLVIGTGKKITLECSQTMGHDKMYWYQQDPGMELHLIHYSYGVNSTEKGDLSSESTVSRIRTEHFPLTLESARPSHTSQYLCASSEGLADTATDTQYFGPGTRLTVL.

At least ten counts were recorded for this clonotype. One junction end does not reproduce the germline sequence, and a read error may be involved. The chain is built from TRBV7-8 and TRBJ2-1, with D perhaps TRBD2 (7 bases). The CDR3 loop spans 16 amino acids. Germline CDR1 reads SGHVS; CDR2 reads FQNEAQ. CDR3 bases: TGTGCCAGCAGCTTAGCTTCGGGGGGCGTCTCCAATGAGCAGTCCTTC. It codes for CASSLASGGVSNEQSF.

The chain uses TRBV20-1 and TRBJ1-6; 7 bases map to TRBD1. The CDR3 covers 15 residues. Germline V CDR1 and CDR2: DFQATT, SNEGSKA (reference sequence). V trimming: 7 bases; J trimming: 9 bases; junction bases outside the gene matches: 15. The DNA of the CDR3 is TGCAGTGTTCGCCGGGACAGAGGAGGAAGTTCACCCCTCCACTTT. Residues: CSVRRDRGGSSPLHF.

CDR3 loop: CATSGGTSGGTYEQYF. The CDR3 coding sequence is TGTGCCACCAGTGGTGGGACCTCCGGTGGGACCTACGAGCAGTACTTC. V gene TRBV24-1 combines with J gene TRBJ2-7; TRBD1 or TRBD2 may be the D gene (5 bases each). Germline V lookup: CDR1 KGHDR, CDR2 SFDVKD. Trimming shortened V by 5 bases and J by 2 bases, and 18 bases separated the two germline ends. The CDR3 runs 16 residues.

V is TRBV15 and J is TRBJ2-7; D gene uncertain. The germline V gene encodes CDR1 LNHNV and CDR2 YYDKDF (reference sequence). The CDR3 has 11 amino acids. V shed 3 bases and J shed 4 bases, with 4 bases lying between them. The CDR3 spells CATSSTYEQYF. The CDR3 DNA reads TGTGCCACCAGCAGCACGTACGAGCAGTACTTC.

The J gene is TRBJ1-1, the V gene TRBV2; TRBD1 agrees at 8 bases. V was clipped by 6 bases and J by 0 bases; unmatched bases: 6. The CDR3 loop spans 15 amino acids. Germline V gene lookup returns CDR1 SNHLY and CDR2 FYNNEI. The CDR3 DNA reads TGTGCCAGCAGACCGCGGACAGGGATGAACACTGAAGCTTTCTTT. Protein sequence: CASRPRTGMNTEAFF.

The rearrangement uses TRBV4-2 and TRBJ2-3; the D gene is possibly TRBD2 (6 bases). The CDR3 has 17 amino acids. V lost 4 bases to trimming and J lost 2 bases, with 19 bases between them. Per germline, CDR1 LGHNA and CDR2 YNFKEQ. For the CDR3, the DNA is TGTGCCAGCAGCCTAACCCGGGACTTGCGGTTCACAGATACGCAGTATTTT. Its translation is CASSLTRDLRFTDTQYF.

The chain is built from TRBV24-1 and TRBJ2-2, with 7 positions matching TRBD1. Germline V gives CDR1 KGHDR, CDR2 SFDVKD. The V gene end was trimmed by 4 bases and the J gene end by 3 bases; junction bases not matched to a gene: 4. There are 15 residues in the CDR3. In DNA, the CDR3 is TGTGCCACCAGTGACCCCGACAGGGACACCGGGGAGCTGTTTTTT. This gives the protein CATSDPDRDTGELFF.

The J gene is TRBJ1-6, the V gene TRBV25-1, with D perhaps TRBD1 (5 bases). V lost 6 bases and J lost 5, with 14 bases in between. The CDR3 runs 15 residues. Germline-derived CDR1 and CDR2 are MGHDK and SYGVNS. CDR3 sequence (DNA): TGTGCCAGCAGCCCGGGGACGGGGAATAATTCACCCCTCCACTTT. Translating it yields CASSPGTGNNSPLHF.

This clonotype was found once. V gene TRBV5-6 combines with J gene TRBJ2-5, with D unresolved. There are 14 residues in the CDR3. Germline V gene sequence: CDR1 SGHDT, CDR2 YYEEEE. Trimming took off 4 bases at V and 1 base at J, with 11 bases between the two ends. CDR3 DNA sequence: TGTGCCAGCAGCCCCCCTTCGGCCCAAGAGACCCAGTACTTC. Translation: CASSPPSAQETQYF.

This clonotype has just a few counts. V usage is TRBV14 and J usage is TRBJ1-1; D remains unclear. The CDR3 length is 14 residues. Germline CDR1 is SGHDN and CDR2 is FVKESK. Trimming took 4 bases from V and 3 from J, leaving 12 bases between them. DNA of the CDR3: TGTGCCAGCAGCCTGTATTTCGGGGACACTGAAGCTTTCTTT. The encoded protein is CASSLYFGDTEAFF.

CDR3 loop: CASSFLDSYGYTF. As DNA, the CDR3 is TGTGCCAGCAGCTTCCTGGACAGCTATGGCTACACCTTC. The V and J genes are TRBV27 and TRBJ1-2; the D gene is possibly TRBD1 (6 bases). CDR3 length equals 13 residues. Germline-derived CDR1 and CDR2 are MNHEY and SMNVEV (reference sequence). V dropped 6 bases and J dropped 4 bases, with 12 bases sitting between them.

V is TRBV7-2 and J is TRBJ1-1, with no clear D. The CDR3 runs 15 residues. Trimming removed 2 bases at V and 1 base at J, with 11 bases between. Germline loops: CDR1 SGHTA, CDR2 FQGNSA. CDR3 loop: CASSLLWNSNTEAFF. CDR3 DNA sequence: TGTGCCAGCAGCTTATTGTGGAACTCGAACACTGAAGCTTTCTTT. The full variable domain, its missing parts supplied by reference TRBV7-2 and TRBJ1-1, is GAGVSQSPSNKVTEKGKDVELRCDPISGHTALYWYRQSLGQGLEFLIYFQGNSAPDKSGLPSDRFSAERTGGSVSTLTIQRTQQEDSAVYLCASSLLWNSNTEAFFGQGTRLTVV.

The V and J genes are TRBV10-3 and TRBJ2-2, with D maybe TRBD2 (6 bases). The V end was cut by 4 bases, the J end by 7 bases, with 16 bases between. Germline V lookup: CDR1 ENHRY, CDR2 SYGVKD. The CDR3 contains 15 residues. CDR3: CAISGLLRGGGELFF. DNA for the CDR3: TGTGCCATCAGTGGACTTCTAAGGGGAGGCGGGGAGCTGTTTTTT.

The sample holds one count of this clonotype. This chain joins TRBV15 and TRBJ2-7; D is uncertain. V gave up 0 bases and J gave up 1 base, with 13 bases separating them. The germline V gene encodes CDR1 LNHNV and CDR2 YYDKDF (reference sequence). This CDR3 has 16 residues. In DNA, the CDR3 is TGTGCCACCAGCAGAGATCGGGCAGGTTCATCCTACGAGCAGTACTTC. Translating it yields CATSRDRAGSSYEQYF.

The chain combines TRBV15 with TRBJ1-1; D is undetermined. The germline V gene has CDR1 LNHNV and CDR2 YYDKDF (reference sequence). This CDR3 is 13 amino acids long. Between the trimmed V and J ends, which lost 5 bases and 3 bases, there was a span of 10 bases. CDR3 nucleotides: TGTGCCACCAGCGAGGCGCCGGACACTGAAGCTTTCTTT. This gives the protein CATSEAPDTEAFF.

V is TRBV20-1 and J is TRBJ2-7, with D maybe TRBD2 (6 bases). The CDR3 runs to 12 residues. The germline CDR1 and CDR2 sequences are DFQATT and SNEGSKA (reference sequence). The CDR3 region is CIVGAEGYEQYF. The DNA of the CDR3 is TGCATCGTGGGAGCGGAGGGATACGAGCAGTACTTC.